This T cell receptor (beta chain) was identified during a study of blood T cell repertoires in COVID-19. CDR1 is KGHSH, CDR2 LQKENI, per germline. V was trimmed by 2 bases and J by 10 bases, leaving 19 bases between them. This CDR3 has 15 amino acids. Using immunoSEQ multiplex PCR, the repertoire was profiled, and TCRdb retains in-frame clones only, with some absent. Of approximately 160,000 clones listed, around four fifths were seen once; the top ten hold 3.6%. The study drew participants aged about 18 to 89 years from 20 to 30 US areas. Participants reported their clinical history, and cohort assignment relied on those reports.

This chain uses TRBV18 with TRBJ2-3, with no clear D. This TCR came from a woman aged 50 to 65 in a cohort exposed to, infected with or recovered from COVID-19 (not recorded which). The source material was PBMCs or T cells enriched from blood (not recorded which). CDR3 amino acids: CASSPEIGSASAQYF. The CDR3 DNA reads TGTGCCAGCTCACCAGAGATCGGTAGTGCGTCTGCGCAGTATTTT.